This record covers a single T cell receptor beta chain. The record originates from a study of blood T cell repertoires in COVID-19. Study as a whole: The origin of the acute and convalescent COVID-19 samples was the United States, Italy and Spain. In each case, the material was cDNA or gDNA derived from T cells, B-cell-depleted T cells, or PBMCs.

As handled by the study authors: It was from reference gene primer amplification that nucleated cell counts were estimated. TCRdb keeps only in-frame clones here, not all; method: immunoSEQ multiplex PCR. V and J calls and clone size are given by that table; D and trimming were obtained from the DNA. The sample carries about 81,000 clones, about 89% recorded once. The study drew participants aged roughly 18 to 95 years from some 24 US areas. The CDR3 runs 16 residues. CDR1 SGHVS and CDR2 FQNEAQ come from the germline V gene. V was clipped by 5 bases and J by 5 bases, with 22 bases between them. The TCR was taken from a woman in her 50s with acute COVID-19. Sequenced sample: PBMCs or T cells enriched from blood (not recorded which). The rearrangement links TRBV7-8 to TRBJ2-7, with D possibly being TRBD2 (6 bases). CDR3 sequence reads: CASSPNGHPGVDEQYF. In nucleotides, the CDR3 is TGTGCCAGCAGCCCCAACGGGCACCCGGGGGTGGACGAGCAGTACTTC.